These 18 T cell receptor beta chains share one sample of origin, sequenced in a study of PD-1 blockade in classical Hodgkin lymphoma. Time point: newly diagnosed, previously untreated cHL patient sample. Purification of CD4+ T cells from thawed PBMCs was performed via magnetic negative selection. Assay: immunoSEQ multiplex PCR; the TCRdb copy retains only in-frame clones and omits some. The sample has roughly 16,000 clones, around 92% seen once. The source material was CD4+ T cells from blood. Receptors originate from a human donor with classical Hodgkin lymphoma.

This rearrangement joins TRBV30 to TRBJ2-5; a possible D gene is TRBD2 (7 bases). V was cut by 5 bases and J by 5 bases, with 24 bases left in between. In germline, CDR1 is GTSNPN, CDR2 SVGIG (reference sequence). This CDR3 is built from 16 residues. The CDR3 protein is CAWSSGGGGVGETQYF. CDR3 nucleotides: TGTGCCTGGTCTAGCGGCGGAGGGGGAGTAGGGGAGACCCAGTACTTC.

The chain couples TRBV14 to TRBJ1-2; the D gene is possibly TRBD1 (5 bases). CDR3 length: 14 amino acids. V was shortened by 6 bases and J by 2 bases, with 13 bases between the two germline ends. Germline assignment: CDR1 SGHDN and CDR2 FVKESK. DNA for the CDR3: TGTGCCAGCAGAAGATCGGGGGGAAACTATGGCTACACCTTC. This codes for CASRRSGGNYGYTF.

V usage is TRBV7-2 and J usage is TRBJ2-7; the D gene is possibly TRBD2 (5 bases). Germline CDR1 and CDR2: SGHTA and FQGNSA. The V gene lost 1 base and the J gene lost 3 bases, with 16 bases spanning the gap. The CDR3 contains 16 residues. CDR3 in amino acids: CASSLGRPSAGYEQYF. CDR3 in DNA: TGTGCCAGCAGCTTAGGGCGGCCGTCGGCGGGCTACGAGCAGTACTTC.

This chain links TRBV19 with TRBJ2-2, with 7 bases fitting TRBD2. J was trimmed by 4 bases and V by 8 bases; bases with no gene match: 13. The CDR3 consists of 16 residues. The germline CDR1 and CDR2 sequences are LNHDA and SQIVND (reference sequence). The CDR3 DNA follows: TGTGCCAGTGTCAAGAGTACGGGAGGATTCACCGGGGAGCTGTTTTTT. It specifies CASVKSTGGFTGELFF.

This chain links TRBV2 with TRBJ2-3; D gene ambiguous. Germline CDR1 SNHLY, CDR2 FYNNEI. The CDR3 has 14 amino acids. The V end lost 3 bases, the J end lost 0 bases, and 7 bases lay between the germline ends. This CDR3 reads CASSEARSTDTQYF. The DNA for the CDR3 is TGTGCCAGCAGTGAGGCTCGTAGCACAGATACGCAGTATTTT. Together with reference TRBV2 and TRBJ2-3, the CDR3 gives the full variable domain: EPEVTQTPSHQVTQMGQEVILRCVPISNHLYFYWYRQILGQKVEFLVSFYNNEISEKSEIFDDQFSVERPDGSNFTLKIRSTKLEDSAMYFCASSEARSTDTQYFGPGTRLTVL.

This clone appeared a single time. DNA for the CDR3: TGTGCCATCAGTGTAGGGCGGGATGGGGACGAGCAGTACTTC. It is translated as CAISVGRDGDEQYF. V and J are TRBV10-3 and TRBJ2-7; tentatively, D is TRBD2 (6 bases). This CDR3 has 14 residues. The V end was cut by 4 bases, the J end by 5 bases, with 15 bases between. Germline V gene sequence: CDR1 ENHRY, CDR2 SYGVKD.

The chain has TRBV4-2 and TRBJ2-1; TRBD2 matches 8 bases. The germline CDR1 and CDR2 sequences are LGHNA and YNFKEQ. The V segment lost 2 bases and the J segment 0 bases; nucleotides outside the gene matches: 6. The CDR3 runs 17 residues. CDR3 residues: CASSQTLAGSSYNEQFF. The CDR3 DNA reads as TGTGCCAGCAGCCAAACCTTAGCGGGGAGCTCCTACAATGAGCAGTTCTTC.

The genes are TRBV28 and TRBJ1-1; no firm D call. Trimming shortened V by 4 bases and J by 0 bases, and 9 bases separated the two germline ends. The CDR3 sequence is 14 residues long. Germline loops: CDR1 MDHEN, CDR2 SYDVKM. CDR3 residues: CASSYPNMNTEAFF. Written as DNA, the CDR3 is TGTGCCAGCAGTTATCCGAATATGAACACTGAAGCTTTCTTT.

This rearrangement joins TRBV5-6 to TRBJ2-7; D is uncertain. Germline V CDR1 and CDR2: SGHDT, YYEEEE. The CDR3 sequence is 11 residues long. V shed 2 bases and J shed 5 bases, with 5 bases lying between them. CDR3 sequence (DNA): TGTGCCAGCAGCTTCAACCACGAGCAGTACTTC. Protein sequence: CASSFNHEQYF.

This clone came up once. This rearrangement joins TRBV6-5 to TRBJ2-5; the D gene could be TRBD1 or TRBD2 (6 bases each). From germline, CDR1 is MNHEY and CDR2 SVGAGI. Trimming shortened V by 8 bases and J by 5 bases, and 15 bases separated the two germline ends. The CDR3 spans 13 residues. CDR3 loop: CASESGAGETQYF. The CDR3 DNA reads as TGTGCCAGCGAGTCAGGGGCGGGGGAGACCCAGTACTTC.

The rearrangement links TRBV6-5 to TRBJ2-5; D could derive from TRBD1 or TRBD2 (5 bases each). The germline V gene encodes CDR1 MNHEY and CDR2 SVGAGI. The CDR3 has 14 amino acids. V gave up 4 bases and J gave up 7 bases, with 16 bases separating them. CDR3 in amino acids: CASSLLGVEGTQYF. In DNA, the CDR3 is TGTGCCAGCAGTTTATTGGGGGTAGAGGGGACCCAGTACTTC.

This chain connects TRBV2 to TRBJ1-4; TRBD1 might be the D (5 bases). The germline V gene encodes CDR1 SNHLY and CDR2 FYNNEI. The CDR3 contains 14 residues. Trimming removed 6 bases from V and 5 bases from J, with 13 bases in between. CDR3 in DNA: TGTGCCAGCAGGGCCGGGACGCCAAATGAAAAACTGTTTTTT. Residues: CASRAGTPNEKLFF.

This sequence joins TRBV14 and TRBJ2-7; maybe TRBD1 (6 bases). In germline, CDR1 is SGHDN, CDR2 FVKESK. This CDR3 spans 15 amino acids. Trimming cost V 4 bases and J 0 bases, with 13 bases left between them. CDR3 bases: TGTGCCAGCAGCCGGGGGCAGACAAGCTCCTACGAGCAGTACTTC. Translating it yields CASSRGQTSSYEQYF.

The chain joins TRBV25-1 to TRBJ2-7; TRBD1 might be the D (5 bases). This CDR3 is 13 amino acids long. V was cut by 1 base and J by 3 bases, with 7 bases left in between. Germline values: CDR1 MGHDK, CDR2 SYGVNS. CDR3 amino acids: CASSESGNYEQYF. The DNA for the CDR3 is TGTGCCAGCAGTGAATCAGGGAACTACGAGCAGTACTTC.

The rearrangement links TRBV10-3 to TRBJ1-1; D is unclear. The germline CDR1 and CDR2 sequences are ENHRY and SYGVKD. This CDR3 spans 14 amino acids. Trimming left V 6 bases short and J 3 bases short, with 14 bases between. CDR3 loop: CAIRMRALDTEAFF. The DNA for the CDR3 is TGTGCCATCAGGATGAGGGCTCTGGACACTGAAGCTTTCTTT.

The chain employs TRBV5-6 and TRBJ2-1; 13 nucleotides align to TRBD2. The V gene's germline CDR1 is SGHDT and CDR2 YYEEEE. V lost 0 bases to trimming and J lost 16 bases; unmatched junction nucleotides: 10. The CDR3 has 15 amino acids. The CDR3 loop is CASSLDRTSGRSSFF. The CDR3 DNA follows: TGTGCCAGCAGCTTGGACCGGACTAGCGGGAGATCCTCATTCTTC.

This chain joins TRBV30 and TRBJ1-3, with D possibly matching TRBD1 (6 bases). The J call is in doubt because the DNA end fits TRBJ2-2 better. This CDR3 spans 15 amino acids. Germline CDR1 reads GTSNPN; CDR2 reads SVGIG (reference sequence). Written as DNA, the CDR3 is TGTGCCTGGAGTGGGGGGCGCGTGAACACCGGGGAGCTGTTTTTT. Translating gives CAWSGGRVNTGELFF.

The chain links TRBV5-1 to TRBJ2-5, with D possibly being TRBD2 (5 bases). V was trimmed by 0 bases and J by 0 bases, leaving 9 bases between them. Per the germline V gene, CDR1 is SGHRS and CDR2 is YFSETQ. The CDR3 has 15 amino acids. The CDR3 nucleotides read TGCGCCAGCAGCTTGGAGCGGAGGTACCAAGAGACCCAGTACTTC. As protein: CASSLERRYQETQYF.